This entry lists 24 T cell receptor beta chains sequenced from one sample in a study of CD8 T cells in Susac syndrome. When the RNA was reverse transcribed, random hexamers were used with an input of roughly 0.5 to 1 ug. TCRdb called the immunoSEQ multiplex PCR reads again in MiXCR, with one record for every CDR3 protein. Counted here are about 180,000 distinct CDR3 sequences, 90% to 96% occurring once; the ten biggest clones make up around 0.12%. Sequenced: CD4+ T cells from PBMCs. These TCRs come from a human donor with Susac syndrome.

This chain uses TRBV4-3 with TRBJ2-3; D remains ambiguous. Germline V CDR1 and CDR2: LGHNA, YSLEER. The CDR3 is made up of 13 amino acids. Trimming cost V 4 bases and J 4 bases, with 9 bases left between them. Written as DNA, the CDR3 is TGCGCCAGCAGCCCAAGGTTAGCAGATACGCAGTATTTT. Its translation: CASSPRLADTQYF.

V and J are TRBV6-6 and TRBJ1-1; 8 bases agree with TRBD1. Trimming took 6 bases from V and 10 from J; bases not matched to a gene: 1. The CDR3 sequence is 10 residues long. Looked up from germline, CDR1 is MNHNY and CDR2 is SVGAGI (reference sequence). CDR3 region: CASRQGVAFF. CDR3 nucleotide sequence: TGTGCCAGCAGACAGGGGGTAGCTTTCTTT.

This chain joins TRBV5-1 and TRBJ2-5, with D possibly being TRBD1 (5 bases). The germline V gene encodes CDR1 SGHRS and CDR2 YFSETQ. Trimming removed 7 bases from V and 1 base from J, with 11 bases in between. The CDR3 runs to 13 residues. Here the CDR3 reads CASGRQIQETQYF. The CDR3 nucleotides are TGCGCCAGCGGTAGACAGATCCAAGAGACCCAGTACTTC.

This clonotype was recorded once. The chain has TRBV30 and TRBJ2-2; possibly TRBD2 for D (6 bases). Germline CDR1 is GTSNPN and CDR2 is SVGIG (reference sequence). With 4 bases removed from V and 2 bases from J, the gap between germline ends came to 11 bases. The length of the CDR3 is 14 residues. This chain's CDR3 is CAWNRDLNTGELFF. DNA for the CDR3: TGTGCCTGGAACCGGGACTTAAACACCGGGGAGCTGTTTTTT.

This chain uses TRBV3-1 with TRBJ2-5; the D gene is possibly TRBD2 (6 bases). CDR1 and CDR2 (germline): LGHDT, YNNKEL (reference sequence). CDR3 size: 13 residues. The V end lost 1 base, the J end lost 5 bases, and 8 bases lay between the germline ends. DNA of the CDR3: TGTGCCAGCAGCCAAGGCGGGATCGAGACCCAGTACTTC. Translating it yields CASSQGGIETQYF.

The rearrangement uses TRBV5-6 and TRBJ2-7; D perhaps matches TRBD2 (6 bases). Deletions cut 0 bases from V and 6 bases from J, with 16 bases between. This CDR3 is built from 15 residues. Looked up from germline, CDR1 is SGHDT and CDR2 is YYEEEE. As DNA, the CDR3 is TGTGCCAGCAGCTTGGACTGGAGGAGGGTAGGCGAGCAGTACTTC. Translated: CASSLDWRRVGEQYF.

The V and J genes are TRBV15 and TRBJ1-2; no clear D gene. This CDR3 is built from 14 residues. V shed 0 bases and J shed 5 bases, with 10 bases lying between them. CDR1 LNHNV and CDR2 YYDKDF come from the germline V gene (reference sequence). The CDR3 sequence: CATSRDPMEYGYTF. The CDR3, as DNA: TGTGCCACCAGCAGAGATCCTATGGAATATGGCTACACCTTC.

This rearrangement joins TRBV20-1 to TRBJ1-4, with a possible D match to TRBD1 (6 bases). This CDR3 contains 15 residues. V shed 0 bases and J shed 4 bases, with 12 bases lying between them. Germline CDR1 and CDR2: DFQATT and SNEGSKA (reference sequence). CDR3 bases: TGCAGTGCTAGAGATCAGGGGAAAGATAATGAAAAACTGTTTTTT. Translating it yields CSARDQGKDNEKLFF.

The J gene is TRBJ2-3, the V gene TRBV6-2 or TRBV6-3, with D maybe TRBD2 (5 bases). Germline CDR1 is MNHEY and CDR2 is SVGEGT. The CDR3 sequence is 12 residues long. V shed 8 bases and J shed 3 bases, with 9 bases lying between them. CDR3 sequence (DNA): TGTGCCAGCGGGGAGACGACAGATACGCAGTATTTT. It encodes CASGETTDTQYF.

The chain couples TRBV7-2 to TRBJ2-6; D remains unclear. V was clipped by 5 bases and J by 3 bases, with 14 bases between them. The CDR3 is made up of 16 amino acids. CDR1 and CDR2 (germline): SGHTA, FQGNSA. CDR3 sequence reads: CASSGGSEIGANVLTF. DNA of the CDR3: TGTGCCAGCAGCGGTGGCTCCGAGATTGGGGCCAACGTCCTGACTTTC.

J is TRBJ2-1 and V is TRBV25-1; 8 nucleotides agree with TRBD2. This CDR3 has 14 amino acids. With V trimmed by 8 bases and J by 8 bases, 11 bases remained unmatched. Germline assignment: CDR1 MGHDK and CDR2 SYGVNS. This chain's CDR3 is CASSGLAGGHEQFF. As DNA, the CDR3 is TGTGCCAGCTCTGGACTAGCCGGAGGCCATGAGCAGTTCTTC.

This clonotype appeared a single time. DNA for the CDR3: TGCGCCAGCAGCCAGACATGGGGGAGCGGGGCCAACGTCCTGACTTTC. Protein product: CASSQTWGSGANVLTF. This chain connects TRBV4-3 to TRBJ2-6; the D gene could be TRBD1 or TRBD2 (5 bases each). Germline V lookup: CDR1 LGHNA, CDR2 YSLEER. The CDR3 sequence is 16 residues long. V lost 3 bases, J lost 4 bases, and 13 bases lay in between.

The rearrangement links TRBV30 to TRBJ2-7; 10 bases map to TRBD2. The CDR3 is 15 amino acids. Germline CDR1 and CDR2: GTSNPN and SVGIG (reference sequence). V shed 1 base and J 2 bases; nucleotides not matched to a gene: 5. DNA for the CDR3: TGTGCCTGGAGTGCGCCGGGACTAGCGACCTACGAGCAGTACTTC. Protein: CAWSAPGLATYEQYF.

This chain joins TRBV29-1 and TRBJ2-1; 7 bases align to TRBD2. The CDR3 is 13 residues long. V lost 6 bases and J lost 4; bases outside the gene matches: 6. Germline CDR1 reads SQVTM; CDR2 reads ANQGSEA. The chain's CDR3 is CSVSTSEYNEQFF. For the CDR3, the DNA is TGCAGCGTATCCACTAGCGAGTACAATGAGCAGTTCTTC.

The chain employs TRBV20-1 and TRBJ2-7, with a tentative D call TRBD2 (6 bases). V lost 4 bases and J 4 bases, leaving 11 bases between the germline ends. CDR1 is DFQATT and CDR2 is SNEGSKA in the germline V gene (reference sequence). The CDR3 contains 12 residues. This CDR3 reads CSATPGGYEQYF. CDR3 sequence (DNA): TGCAGTGCTACCCCCGGGGGATACGAGCAGTACTTC.

This sequence joins TRBV20-1 and TRBJ1-1; D ambiguous. The germline gives CDR1 DFQATT, CDR2 SNEGSKA (reference sequence). Trimming removed 5 bases from V and 0 bases from J, with 10 bases in between. The CDR3 is made up of 13 amino acids. CDR3 loop: CSAAARLNTEAFF. CDR3 nucleotide sequence: TGCAGTGCTGCAGCTAGGCTGAACACTGAAGCTTTCTTT.

The rearrangement joins TRBV28 to TRBJ1-5; D may be TRBD1 (6 bases). Trimming shortened V by 7 bases and J by 2 bases, and 21 bases separated the two germline ends. Germline V CDR1 and CDR2: MDHEN, SYDVKM. This CDR3 has 17 amino acids. The CDR3 coding sequence is TGTGCCAGCAAAGGAGGGGGTCCCCACAGCGGCAATCAGCCCCAGCATTTT. Its protein product is CASKGGGPHSGNQPQHF.

The V and J genes are TRBV29-1 and TRBJ1-1; D is perhaps TRBD1 (5 bases). Germline CDR1 and CDR2: SQVTM and ANQGSEA. The CDR3 has 13 residues. V lost 4 bases and J lost 0, with 9 bases in between. CDR3: CSVVTGMNTEAFF. The CDR3 DNA is TGCAGCGTTGTAACAGGAATGAACACTGAAGCTTTCTTT.

The chain combines TRBV19 with TRBJ2-1; D unresolved. This CDR3 region has 14 residues. Germline loops: CDR1 LNHDA, CDR2 SQIVND (reference sequence). The V and J ends lost 3 bases and 8 bases respectively, with 14 bases between them. The CDR3 coding sequence is TGTGCCAGTAGTATGGCCCGAAAAGGCGATGAGCAGTTCTTC. Encoded protein: CASSMARKGDEQFF.

V is TRBV3-1 and J is TRBJ2-4; D not certain. The germline V gene encodes CDR1 LGHDT and CDR2 YNNKEL (reference sequence). Trimming stripped 8 bases from V and 0 bases from J, with 8 bases between. The CDR3 totals 13 residues. The CDR3, as DNA: TGTGCCAGCGCAATCGGAGCCAAAAACATTCAGTACTTC. Translating it yields CASAIGAKNIQYF.

This rearrangement joins TRBV30 to TRBJ2-1; maybe TRBD2 (6 bases). Trimming cost V 2 bases and J 3 bases, with 11 bases left between them. Germline V CDR1 and CDR2: GTSNPN, SVGIG (reference sequence). The CDR3 loop spans 14 amino acids. DNA for the CDR3: TGTGCCTGGAGTAGGATTAGCGGCTACAATGAGCAGTTCTTC. Protein: CAWSRISGYNEQFF.

This clonotype appeared a single time. The rearrangement links TRBV6-2 or TRBV6-3 to TRBJ2-2, with TRBD2 identical over 8 bases. The V gene's germline CDR1 is MNHEY and CDR2 SVGEGT. The CDR3 runs to 15 residues. The junction had 7 bases not matched to a gene; V was cut back by 8 bases and J by 2 bases. CDR3 in DNA: TGTGCCAGCCTCCGCCGGGGGGGCAACACCGGGGAGCTGTTTTTT. Its protein product is CASLRRGGNTGELFF.

The rearrangement uses TRBV6-5 and TRBJ2-7; D is unresolved. The V and J ends lost 2 bases and 0 bases respectively, with 8 bases between them. Germline CDR1 and CDR2: MNHEY and SVGAGI. This CDR3 is 14 amino acids long. In DNA, the CDR3 is TGTGCCAGCAGTTACGGACGTATCTCCTACGAGCAGTACTTC. Protein: CASSYGRISYEQYF.

V gene TRBV12-3 or TRBV12-4 combines with J gene TRBJ1-5; TRBD1 agrees at 8 bases. The CDR3 runs to 14 residues. V trimming: 6 bases; J trimming: 2 bases; junction bases outside the gene matches: 3. The CDR3 sequence: CASRAGGGNQPQHF. Written as DNA, the CDR3 is TGTGCCAGCAGAGCAGGGGGCGGCAATCAGCCCCAGCATTTT.